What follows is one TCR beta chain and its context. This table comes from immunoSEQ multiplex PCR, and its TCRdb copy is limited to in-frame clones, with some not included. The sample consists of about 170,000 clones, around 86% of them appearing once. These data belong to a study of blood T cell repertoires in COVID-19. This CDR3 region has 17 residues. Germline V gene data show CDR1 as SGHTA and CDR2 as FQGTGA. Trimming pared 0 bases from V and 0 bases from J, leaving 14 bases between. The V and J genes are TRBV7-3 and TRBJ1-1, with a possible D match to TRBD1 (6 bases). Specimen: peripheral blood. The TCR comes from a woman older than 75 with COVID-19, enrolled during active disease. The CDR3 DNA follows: TGTGCCAGCAGCTTAACCCCCAGGGGTCATGTGAACACTGAAGCTTTCTTT. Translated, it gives CASSLTPRGHVNTEAFF.